The 2 T cell receptor beta chains below come from one sample, sequenced in a study of T cell repertoires in cytomegalovirus infection. One entry per CDR3 protein, called by TCRdb with MiXCR from the reads. In the table there are 100,000 to 150,000 distinct CDR3 sequences, roughly 9% of which are singletons. The sequenced sample was PBMCs. The receptor set was obtained from a human donor in good health (CMV status not recorded). Some clones in this sample may be carry-over from other donors' samples.

At least ten counts were recorded for this clonotype. The chain employs TRBV5-6 and TRBJ1-5, with D perhaps TRBD1 (5 bases). V was pared by 4 bases and J by 1 base, with 12 bases between. Germline loops: CDR1 SGHDT, CDR2 YYEEEE. This CDR3 has 15 amino acids. The chain's CDR3 is CASSPRGTSNQPQHF. For the CDR3, the DNA is TGTGCCAGCAGCCCCCGGGGCACGAGCAATCAGCCCCAGCATTTT.

The table lists this clonotype with many counts. This chain uses TRBV2 with TRBJ2-3, with unresolved D. Germline V gene lookup returns CDR1 SNHLY and CDR2 FYNNEI. The V gene lost 7 bases and the J gene lost 0 bases, with 14 bases spanning the gap. This CDR3 has 15 residues. The CDR3 region is CASKLHTMSTDTQYF. CDR3 DNA: TGTGCCAGCAAACTACACACGATGAGCACAGATACGCAGTATTTT.